A single sample gave rise to the 14 T cell receptor beta chains below, sequenced in a study of T cells in Graves' hyperthyroidism and ophthalmopathy. There were TCR beta CDR3 regions amplified from RNA transcripts. HTBI primers were the set used in a first-round RT-PCR of the TCR CDR3. TCRdb redid the calling of the multiplex PCR reads with MiXCR, one entry per CDR3 protein. The sample shows under 700,000 distinct CDR3 sequences, over 15% of them seen only once. The sequenced sample was blood. These receptors were taken from a woman aged 18 to 35 with Graves' hyperthyroidism.

This clonotype was observed at least ten times. J is TRBJ2-3 and V is TRBV7-9; D tentatively fits TRBD1 or TRBD2 (5 bases each). V lost 3 bases, J lost 5 bases, and 6 bases lay in between. The CDR3 consists of 12 residues. Germline V gene sequence: CDR1 SEHNR, CDR2 FQNEAQ (reference sequence). The CDR3 loop is CASSFGGDTQYF. The CDR3 nucleotides are TGTGCCAGCAGCTTTGGGGGAGATACGCAGTATTTT.

This clonotype was recorded a few times. CDR3 sequence (DNA): TGTGCCAGCAGCAACGGGGCAGATCGGTACTTC. Residues: CASSNGADRYF. V gene TRBV6-1 combines with J gene TRBJ2-5; the D gene could be TRBD1 or TRBD2 (5 bases each). The V and J ends lost 6 bases and 13 bases respectively, with 15 bases between them. Germline V gives CDR1 MNHNS, CDR2 SASEGT. The CDR3 spans 11 residues.

This chain uses TRBV5-1 with TRBJ2-5; TRBD1 or TRBD2 may be the D gene (5 bases each). Germline lookup yields CDR1 SGHRS and CDR2 YFSETQ. Trimming pared 0 bases from V and 1 base from J, leaving 10 bases between. The CDR3 consists of 15 residues. The CDR3 region is CASSLGAGSQETQYF. The CDR3 DNA reads as TGCGCCAGCAGCTTGGGTGCAGGGAGCCAAGAGACCCAGTACTTC.

The sample holds many counts of this clonotype. At one end the junction does not follow the germline gene, possibly because of a read error. This chain uses TRBV18 with TRBJ2-5; a possible D gene is TRBD2 (5 bases). CDR1 and CDR2 from the germline V gene are KGHSH and LQKENI. This CDR3 is built from 13 residues. CDR3 protein: CASSLVDWETQYF. CDR3 in DNA: TGTGCCAGTTCACTAGTGGATTGGGAAACCCAGTACTTC.

In its sample, this clonotype was seen a few times. CDR3 sequence (DNA): TGTGCCAGCATGAAAAGGACTAGCGGGAGTATAAATGAGCAGTTCTTC. Protein sequence: CASMKRTSGSINEQFF. V gene TRBV2 combines with J gene TRBJ2-1; 13 nucleotides align to TRBD2. V was clipped by 7 bases and J by 7 bases; unmatched bases: 10. Germline V gene data show CDR1 as SNHLY and CDR2 as FYNNEI. The CDR3 has 16 residues.

The chain uses TRBV3-1 and TRBJ2-2; TRBD1 might be the D (6 bases). Germline CDR1 reads LGHDT; CDR2 reads YNNKEL (reference sequence). CDR3 length: 14 amino acids. V was clipped by 2 bases and J by 9 bases, with 13 bases between them. CDR3 nucleotides: TGTGCCAGCAGCCAAAGTACAGGGTCCCGGGAGCTGTTTTTT. Translation gives CASSQSTGSRELFF.

V is TRBV3-1 and J is TRBJ1-5; D is undetermined. CDR1 LGHDT and CDR2 YNNKEL come from the germline V gene (reference sequence). V was clipped by 1 base and J by 3 bases, with 7 bases between them. The CDR3 consists of 14 residues. The DNA of the CDR3 is TGTGCCAGCAGCCAAGCGAGTACCAATCAGCCCCAGCATTTT. It yields the protein CASSQASTNQPQHF.

This clonotype has only a few counts. DNA of the CDR3: TGTGCCACCAGCAGTGGACAGGGCCAGACCCAGTACTTC. It encodes CATSSGQGQTQYF. The rearrangement uses TRBV15 and TRBJ2-5, with 8 nucleotides matching TRBD1. There are 13 residues in the CDR3. Per germline, CDR1 LNHNV and CDR2 YYDKDF (reference sequence). Germline trimming cut 3 bases from V and 6 bases from J; bases unmatched to any gene: 3.

The sample holds a few counts of this clonotype. This could be a read error, since a much larger clone is one nucleotide away. V gene TRBV2 combines with J gene TRBJ2-4, with 8 positions matching TRBD2. Germline CDR1 is SNHLY and CDR2 is FYNNEI. CDR3 length: 15 residues. CDR3 in DNA: TGTGCCAGCAGAGAGCGGGAGTGGAGCAAAAACATTCAGTGCTTC. Its protein product is CASREREWSKNIQCF.

At least ten counts were recorded for this clonotype. The chain recombines TRBV5-1 with TRBJ1-2, with D perhaps matching TRBD1 (5 bases). The CDR3 sequence is 14 residues long. Trimming pared 0 bases from V and 5 bases from J, leaving 11 bases between. Germline CDR1 SGHRS, CDR2 YFSETQ. The CDR3 DNA sequence: TGCGCCAGCAGCTTGGATGGCAGGGAGTATGGCTACACCTTC. This sequence encodes CASSLDGREYGYTF.

This sequence joins TRBV6-2 or TRBV6-3 and TRBJ2-7; TRBD1 aligns across 7 bases. V dropped 0 bases and J dropped 2; count of bases not matched to a gene: 10. Germline V CDR1 and CDR2: MNHEY, SVGEGT. This CDR3 is 17 amino acids long. This CDR3 is CASSYSGWQGVPYEQYF. The DNA of the CDR3 is TGTGCCAGCAGTTACTCAGGATGGCAGGGGGTACCCTACGAGCAGTACTTC.

This clonotype was detected only a few times. The gene calls are TRBV5-1 and TRBJ2-1, with D perhaps TRBD2 (6 bases). Trimming removed 2 bases from V and 13 bases from J, with 19 bases in between. This CDR3 region has 14 residues. The V gene's germline CDR1 is SGHRS and CDR2 YFSETQ. The CDR3 protein is CASSFLSGGRQQFF. The CDR3 nucleotides read TGCGCCAGCAGCTTCTTATCCGGAGGGCGGCAACAGTTCTTC. Full variable domain (outside the CDR3, taken from reference TRBV5-1 and TRBJ2-1): KAGVTQTPRYLIKTRGQQVTLSCSPISGHRSVSWYQQTPGQGLQFLFEYFSETQRNKGNFPGRFSGRQFSNSRSEMNVSTLELGDSALYLCASSFLSGGRQQFFGPGTRLTVL.

This clonotype was counted at least ten times. This chain uses TRBV7-8 with TRBJ2-7, with 7 bases identical to TRBD2. The CDR3 has 15 amino acids. CDR1 and CDR2 from the germline V gene are SGHVS and FQNEAQ. V was pared by 5 bases and J by 4 bases, with 11 bases of the junction left unmatched. CDR3 bases: TGTGCCAGCAGCATTAGGGACTACCCTATTTACGAGCAGTACTTC. It translates to CASSIRDYPIYEQYF.

The V and J genes are TRBV7-2 and TRBJ1-2; 10 bases match TRBD1. The CDR3 consists of 15 residues. Germline-derived CDR1 and CDR2 are SGHTA and FQGNSA. The junction had 7 bases not matched to a gene; V was cut back by 6 bases and J by 3 bases. CDR3 sequence reads: CASRTGTGADYGYTF. The CDR3 DNA reads as TGTGCCAGCAGGACCGGGACAGGGGCCGACTATGGCTACACCTTC.